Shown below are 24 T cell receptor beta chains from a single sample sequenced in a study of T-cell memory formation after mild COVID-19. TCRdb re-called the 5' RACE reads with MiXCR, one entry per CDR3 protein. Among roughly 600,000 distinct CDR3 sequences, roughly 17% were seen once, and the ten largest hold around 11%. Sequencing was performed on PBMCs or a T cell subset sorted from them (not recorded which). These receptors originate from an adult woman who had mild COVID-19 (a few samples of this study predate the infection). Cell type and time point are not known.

This chain's CDR3 is CASSTDSPLHF. The CDR3 DNA reads as TGTGCCAGCAGCACGGATTCACCCCTCCACTTT. This chain joins TRBV7-9 and TRBJ1-6; D call uncertain. The CDR3 spans 11 residues. Looked up from germline, CDR1 is SEHNR and CDR2 is FQNEAQ (reference sequence). Trimming stripped 5 bases from V and 8 bases from J, with 4 bases between.

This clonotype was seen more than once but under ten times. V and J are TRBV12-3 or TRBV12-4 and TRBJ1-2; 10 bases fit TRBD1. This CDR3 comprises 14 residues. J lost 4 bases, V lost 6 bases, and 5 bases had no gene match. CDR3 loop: CASSQGQGRYGYTF. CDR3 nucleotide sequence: TGTGCCAGCAGCCAGGGACAGGGGCGCTATGGCTACACCTTC.

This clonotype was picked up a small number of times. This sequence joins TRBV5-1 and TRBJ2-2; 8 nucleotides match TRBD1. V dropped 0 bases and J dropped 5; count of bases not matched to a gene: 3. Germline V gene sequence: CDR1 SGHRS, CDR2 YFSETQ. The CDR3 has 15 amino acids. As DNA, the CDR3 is TGCGCCAGCAGCTTGGGGACAGGGCAAACCGGGGAGCTGTTTTTT. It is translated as CASSLGTGQTGELFF.

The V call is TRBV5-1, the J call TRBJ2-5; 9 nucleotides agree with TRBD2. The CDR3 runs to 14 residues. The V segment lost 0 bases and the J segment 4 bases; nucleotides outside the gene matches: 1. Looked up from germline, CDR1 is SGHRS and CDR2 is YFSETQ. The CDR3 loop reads CASSLERGAETQYF. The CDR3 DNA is TGCGCCAGCAGCTTGGAGCGGGGGGCAGAGACCCAGTACTTC.

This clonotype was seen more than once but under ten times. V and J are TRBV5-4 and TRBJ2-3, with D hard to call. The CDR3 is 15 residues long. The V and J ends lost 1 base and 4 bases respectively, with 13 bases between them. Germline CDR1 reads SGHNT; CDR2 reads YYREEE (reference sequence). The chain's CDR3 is CASSLPPTEADTQYF. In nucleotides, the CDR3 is TGTGCCAGCAGCTTGCCACCCACCGAAGCAGATACGCAGTATTTT.

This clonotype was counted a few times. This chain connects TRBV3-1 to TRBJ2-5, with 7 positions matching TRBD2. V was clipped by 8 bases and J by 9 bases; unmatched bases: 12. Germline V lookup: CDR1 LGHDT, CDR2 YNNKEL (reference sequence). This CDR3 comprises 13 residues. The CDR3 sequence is CASLKSGSGAQYF. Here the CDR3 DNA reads TGTGCCAGCCTCAAGAGTGGGAGCGGGGCCCAGTACTTC.

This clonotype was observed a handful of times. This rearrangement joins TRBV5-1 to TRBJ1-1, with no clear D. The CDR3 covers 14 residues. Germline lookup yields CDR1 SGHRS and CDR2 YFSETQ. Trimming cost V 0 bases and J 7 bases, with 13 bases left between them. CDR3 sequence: CASSLDLLPGEAFF. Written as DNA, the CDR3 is TGCGCCAGCAGCTTGGATCTCCTTCCAGGTGAAGCTTTCTTT.

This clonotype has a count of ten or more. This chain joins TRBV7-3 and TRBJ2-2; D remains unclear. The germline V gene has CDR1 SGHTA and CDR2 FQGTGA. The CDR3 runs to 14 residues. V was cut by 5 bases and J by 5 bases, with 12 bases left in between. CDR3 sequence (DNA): TGTGCCAGCAGCGCTACGCCTCAGACCGGGGAGCTGTTTTTT. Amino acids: CASSATPQTGELFF.

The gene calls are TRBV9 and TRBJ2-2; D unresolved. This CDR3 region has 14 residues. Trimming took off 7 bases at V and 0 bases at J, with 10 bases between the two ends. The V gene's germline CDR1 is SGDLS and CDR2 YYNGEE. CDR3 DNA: TGTGCCAGCCAGTTTGGAACGAACACCGGGGAGCTGTTTTTT. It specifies CASQFGTNTGELFF.

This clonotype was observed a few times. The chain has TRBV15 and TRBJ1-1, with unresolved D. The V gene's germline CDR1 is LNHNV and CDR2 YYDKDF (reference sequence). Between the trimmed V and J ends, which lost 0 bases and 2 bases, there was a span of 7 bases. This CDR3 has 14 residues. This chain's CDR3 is CATSRDYINTEAFF. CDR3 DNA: TGTGCCACCAGCAGAGATTACATAAACACTGAAGCTTTCTTT.

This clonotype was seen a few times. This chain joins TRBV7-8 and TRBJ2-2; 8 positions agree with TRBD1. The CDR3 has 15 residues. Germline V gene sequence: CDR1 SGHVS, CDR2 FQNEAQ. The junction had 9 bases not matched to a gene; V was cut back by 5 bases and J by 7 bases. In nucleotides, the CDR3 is TGTGCCAGCAGCCCCGGGGGCAGGGGGCACGGGGAGCTGTTTTTT. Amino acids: CASSPGGRGHGELFF. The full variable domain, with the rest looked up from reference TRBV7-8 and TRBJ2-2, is GAGVSQSPRYKVAKRGQDVALRCDPISGHVSLFWYQQALGQGPEFLTYFQNEAQLDKSGLPSDRFFAERPEGSVSTLKIQRTQQEDSAVYLCASSPGGRGHGELFFGEGSRLTVL.

This CDR3 reads CASSINRGLGDEQFF. The CDR3 nucleotides are TGTGCCAGCAGTATAAACAGGGGGTTAGGGGATGAGCAGTTCTTC. The rearrangement uses TRBV27 and TRBJ2-1; 8 bases match TRBD1. Germline CDR1 is MNHEY and CDR2 is SMNVEV (reference sequence). There are 15 residues in the CDR3. V was pared by 5 bases and J by 8 bases, with 11 bases of the junction left unmatched.

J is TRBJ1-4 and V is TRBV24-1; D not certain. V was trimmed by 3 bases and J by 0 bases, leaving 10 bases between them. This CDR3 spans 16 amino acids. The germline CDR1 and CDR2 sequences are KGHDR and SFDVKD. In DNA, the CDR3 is TGTGCCACCAGTGATAGGCGAATTGCAACTAATGAAAAACTGTTTTTT. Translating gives CATSDRRIATNEKLFF.

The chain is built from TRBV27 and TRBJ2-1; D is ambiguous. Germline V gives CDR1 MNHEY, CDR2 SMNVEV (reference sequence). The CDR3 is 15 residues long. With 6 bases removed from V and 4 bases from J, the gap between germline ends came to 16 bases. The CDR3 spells CASRPVDWPYNEQFF. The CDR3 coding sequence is TGTGCCAGCAGGCCGGTAGACTGGCCTTACAATGAGCAGTTCTTC.

The CDR3 region is CASSPHGQGVLYEQYF. The CDR3 nucleotides read TGCGCCAGCAGCCCGCACGGACAGGGGGTTTTATACGAGCAGTACTTC. This chain links TRBV5-1 with TRBJ2-7; 10 nucleotides align to TRBD1. The CDR3 covers 16 residues. Germline loops: CDR1 SGHRS, CDR2 YFSETQ. V gave up 4 bases and J gave up 4 bases; unmatched junction bases: 11.

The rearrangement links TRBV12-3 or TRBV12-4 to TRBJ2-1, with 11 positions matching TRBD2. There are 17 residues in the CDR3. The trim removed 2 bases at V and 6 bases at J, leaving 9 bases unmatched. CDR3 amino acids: CASSLSGFSGRVNEQFF. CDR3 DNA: TGTGCCAGCAGTTTATCGGGGTTTAGCGGGAGGGTCAATGAGCAGTTCTTC.

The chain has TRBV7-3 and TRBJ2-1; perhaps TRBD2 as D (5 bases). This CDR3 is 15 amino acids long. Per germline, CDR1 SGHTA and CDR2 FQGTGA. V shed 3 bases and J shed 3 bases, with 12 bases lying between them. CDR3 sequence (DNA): TGTGCCAGCAGCTTCAGTAACGGACTCTACAATGAGCAGTTCTTC. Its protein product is CASSFSNGLYNEQFF.

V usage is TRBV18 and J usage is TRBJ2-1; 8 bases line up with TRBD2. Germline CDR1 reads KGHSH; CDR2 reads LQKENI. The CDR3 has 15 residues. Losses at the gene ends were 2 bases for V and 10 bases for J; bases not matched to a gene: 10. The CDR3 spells CASSPKGLVPSEQFF. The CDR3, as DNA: TGTGCCAGCTCACCAAAGGGACTAGTGCCCTCCGAGCAGTTCTTC.

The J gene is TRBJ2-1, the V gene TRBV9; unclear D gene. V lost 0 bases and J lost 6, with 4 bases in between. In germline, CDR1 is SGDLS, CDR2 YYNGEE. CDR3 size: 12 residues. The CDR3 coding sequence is TGTGCCAGCAGCGTAGACCGCAATGAGCAGTTCTTC. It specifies CASSVDRNEQFF. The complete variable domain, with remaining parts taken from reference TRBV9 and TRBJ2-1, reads DSGVTQTPKHLITATGQRVTLRCSPRSGDLSVYWYQQSLDQGLQFLIQYYNGEERAKGNILERFSAQQFPDLHSELNLSSLELGDSALYFCASSVDRNEQFFGPGTRLTVL.

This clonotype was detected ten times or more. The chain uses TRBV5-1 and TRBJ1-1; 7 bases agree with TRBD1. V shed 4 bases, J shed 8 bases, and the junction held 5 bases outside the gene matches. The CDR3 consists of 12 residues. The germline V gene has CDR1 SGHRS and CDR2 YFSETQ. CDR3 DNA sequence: TGCGCCAGCAGCCCAGAGGGACAGGAAGCTTTCTTT. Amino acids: CASSPEGQEAFF. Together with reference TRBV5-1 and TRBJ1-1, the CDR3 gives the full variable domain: KAGVTQTPRYLIKTRGQQVTLSCSPISGHRSVSWYQQTPGQGLQFLFEYFSETQRNKGNFPGRFSGRQFSNSRSEMNVSTLELGDSALYLCASSPEGQEAFFGQGTRLTVV.

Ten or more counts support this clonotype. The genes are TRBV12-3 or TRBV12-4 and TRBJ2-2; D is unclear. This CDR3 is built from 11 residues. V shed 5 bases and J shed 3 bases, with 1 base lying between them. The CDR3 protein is CASSHTGELFF. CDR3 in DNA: TGTGCCAGCAGTCACACCGGGGAGCTGTTTTTT.

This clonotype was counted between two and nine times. The CDR3 sequence: CASRSAGQGSYEQYF. CDR3 nucleotides: TGTGCCAGCAGAAGCGCGGGACAGGGGAGCTACGAGCAGTACTTC. V is TRBV12-3 or TRBV12-4 and J is TRBJ2-7; 10 positions agree with TRBD1. This CDR3 comprises 15 residues. The V segment lost 6 bases and the J segment 3 bases; nucleotides outside the gene matches: 8.

The CDR3 DNA reads TGTGCCAGCAGCTTTGGGACAGGGCGAGCGGAGACCCAGTACTTC. Translating it yields CASSFGTGRAETQYF. The chain has TRBV11-2 and TRBJ2-5; TRBD1 matches at 9 bases. Trimming at V came to 3 bases and at J to 5 bases, leaving 7 bases not matched to a gene. Germline CDR1 reads SGHAT; CDR2 reads FQNNGV. The CDR3 is 15 amino acids.

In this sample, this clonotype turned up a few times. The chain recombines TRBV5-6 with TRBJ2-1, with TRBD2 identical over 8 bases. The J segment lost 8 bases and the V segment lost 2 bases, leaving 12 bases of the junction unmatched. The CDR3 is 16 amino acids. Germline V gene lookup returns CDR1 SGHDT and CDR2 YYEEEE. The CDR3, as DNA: TGTGCCAGCAGCTTAGCGGGAGTGGGTGTGGGCGATGAGCAGTTCTTC. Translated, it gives CASSLAGVGVGDEQFF.